This TCR beta chain was retrieved from a study of CD8 T cells in ankylosing spondylitis. Study-wide findings and caveats: Reactive arthritis synovial fluid and blood previously showed some of these motif variants. It appeared that ankylosing spondylitis blood was characterized by a TCR beta motif of about eight highly homologous variants. CD8+ cells made up the disease-linked clones, which were relatively rare in peripheral blood.

Library preparation for TCR beta used quantitative 5'-RACE with molecular barcodes. TCRdb analysed the 5' RACE reads with MiXCR anew, one entry per CDR3 protein. Seen here are about 240,000 distinct CDR3 sequences, about 9.1% observed once, and the top ten hold around 7%. This clonotype was seen at least ten times. Its antigen is not known. Sequenced material: blood, either unsorted or a sorted T cell fraction (not recorded which). This clonotype originated in a male donor with ankylosing spondylitis or in good health (not recorded which).

CDR3 DNA sequence: TGTGCCAGCAGCCAAGAACAGGGGAATTATGGCTACACCTTC. Translating gives CASSQEQGNYGYTF. The chain couples TRBV7-2 to TRBJ1-2, with 7 bases aligning to TRBD1. The germline V gene has CDR1 SGHTA and CDR2 FQGNSA. Trimming at V came to 5 bases and at J to 5 bases, leaving 8 bases not matched to a gene. The CDR3 has 14 residues.